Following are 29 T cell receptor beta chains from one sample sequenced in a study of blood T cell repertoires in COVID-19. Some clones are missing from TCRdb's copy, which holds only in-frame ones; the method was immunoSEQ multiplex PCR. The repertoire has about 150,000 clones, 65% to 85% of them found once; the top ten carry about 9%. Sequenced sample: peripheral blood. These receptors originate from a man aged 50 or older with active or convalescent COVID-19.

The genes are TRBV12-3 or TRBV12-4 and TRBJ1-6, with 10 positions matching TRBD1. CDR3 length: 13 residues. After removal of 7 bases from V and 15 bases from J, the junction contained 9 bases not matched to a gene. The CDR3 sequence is CASTLSGTGVLHF. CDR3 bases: TGTGCCAGCACCCTATCCGGGACAGGGGTCCTCCACTTT.

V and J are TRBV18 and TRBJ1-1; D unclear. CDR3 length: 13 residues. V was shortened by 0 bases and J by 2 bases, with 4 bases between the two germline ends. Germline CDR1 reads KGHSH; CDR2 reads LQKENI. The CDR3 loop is CASSPPANTEAFF. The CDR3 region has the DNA TGTGCCAGCTCACCACCGGCTAACACTGAAGCTTTCTTT.

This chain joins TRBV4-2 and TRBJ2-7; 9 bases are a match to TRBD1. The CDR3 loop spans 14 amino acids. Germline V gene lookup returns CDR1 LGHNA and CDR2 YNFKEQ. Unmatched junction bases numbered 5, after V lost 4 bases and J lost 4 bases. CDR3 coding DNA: TGTGCCAGCAGCCCCGGGACAGGGTGGTACGAGCAGTACTTC. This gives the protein CASSPGTGWYEQYF.

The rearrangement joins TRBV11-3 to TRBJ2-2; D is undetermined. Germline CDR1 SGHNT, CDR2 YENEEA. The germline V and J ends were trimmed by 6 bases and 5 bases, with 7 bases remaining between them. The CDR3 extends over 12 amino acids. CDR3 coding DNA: TGTGCCAGCAGGACCGGGACCGGGGAGCTGTTTTTT. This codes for CASRTGTGELFF.

CDR3 nucleotides: TGTGCCAGCAGCTTCCTAGCGGCCTACAATGAGCAGTTCTTC. It yields the protein CASSFLAAYNEQFF. This chain uses TRBV11-3 with TRBJ2-1; 7 bases match TRBD2. The CDR3 consists of 14 residues. Germline trimming cut 3 bases from V and 2 bases from J; bases unmatched to any gene: 1. In germline, CDR1 is SGHNT, CDR2 YENEEA.

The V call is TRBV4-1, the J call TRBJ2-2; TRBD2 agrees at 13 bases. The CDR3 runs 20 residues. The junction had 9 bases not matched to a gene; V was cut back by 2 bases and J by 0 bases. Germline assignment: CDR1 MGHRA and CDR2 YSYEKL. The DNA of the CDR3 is TGCGCCAGCAGCCAACCATATCCGGGACTAGCGGGGACGAACACCGGGGAGCTGTTTTTT. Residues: CASSQPYPGLAGTNTGELFF.

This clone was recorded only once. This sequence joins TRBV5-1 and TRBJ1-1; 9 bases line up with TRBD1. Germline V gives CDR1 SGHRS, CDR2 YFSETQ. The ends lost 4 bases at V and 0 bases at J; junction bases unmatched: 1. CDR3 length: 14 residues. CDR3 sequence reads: CASSRQGVNTEAFF. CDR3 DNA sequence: TGCGCCAGCAGCCGACAGGGGGTGAACACTGAAGCTTTCTTT.

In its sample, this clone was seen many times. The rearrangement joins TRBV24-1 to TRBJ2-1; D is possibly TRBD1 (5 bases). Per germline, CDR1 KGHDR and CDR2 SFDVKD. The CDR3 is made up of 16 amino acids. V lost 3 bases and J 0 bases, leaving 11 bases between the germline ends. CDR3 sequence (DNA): TGTGCCACCAGTGATCCACAGGAGAGCTCCTACAATGAGCAGTTCTTC. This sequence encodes CATSDPQESSYNEQFF.

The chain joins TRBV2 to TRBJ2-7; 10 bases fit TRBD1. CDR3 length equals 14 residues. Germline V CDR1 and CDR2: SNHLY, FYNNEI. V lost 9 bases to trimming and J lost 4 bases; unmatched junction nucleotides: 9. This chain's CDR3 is CASSRDRGLYEQYF. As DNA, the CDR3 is TGTGCCAGTTCCCGGGACAGGGGATTATACGAGCAGTACTTC. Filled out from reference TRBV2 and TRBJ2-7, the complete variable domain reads EPEVTQTPSHQVTQMGQEVILRCVPISNHLYFYWYRQILGQKVEFLVSFYNNEISEKSEIFDDQFSVERPDGSNFTLKIRSTKLEDSAMYFCASSRDRGLYEQYFGPGTRLTVT.

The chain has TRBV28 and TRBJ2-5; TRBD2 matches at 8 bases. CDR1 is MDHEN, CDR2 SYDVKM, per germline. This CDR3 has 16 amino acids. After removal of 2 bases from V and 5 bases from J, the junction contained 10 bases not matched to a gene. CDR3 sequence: CASSLMSGSGRETQYF. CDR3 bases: TGTGCCAGCAGTTTAATGAGCGGGAGTGGTCGGGAGACCCAGTACTTC.

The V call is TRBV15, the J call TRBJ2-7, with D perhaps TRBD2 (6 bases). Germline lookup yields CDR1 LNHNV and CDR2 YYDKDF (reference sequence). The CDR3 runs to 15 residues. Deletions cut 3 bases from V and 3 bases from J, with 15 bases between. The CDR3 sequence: CATSRSPGVGYEQYF. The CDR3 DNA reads TGTGCCACCAGCAGGTCTCCGGGAGTCGGCTACGAGCAGTACTTC.

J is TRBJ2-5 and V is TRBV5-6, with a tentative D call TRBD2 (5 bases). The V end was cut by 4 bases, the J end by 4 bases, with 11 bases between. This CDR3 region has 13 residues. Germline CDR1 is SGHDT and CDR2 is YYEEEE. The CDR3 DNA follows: TGTGCCAGCAGCACCGACTATGGAGAGACCCAGTACTTC. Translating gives CASSTDYGETQYF.

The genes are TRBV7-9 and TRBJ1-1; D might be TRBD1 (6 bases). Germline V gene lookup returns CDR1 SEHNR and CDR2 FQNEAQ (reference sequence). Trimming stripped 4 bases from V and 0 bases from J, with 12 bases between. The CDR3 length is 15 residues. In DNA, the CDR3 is TGTGCCAGCAGCTCCGGGCAGGGGTTGAACACTGAAGCTTTCTTT. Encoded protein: CASSSGQGLNTEAFF. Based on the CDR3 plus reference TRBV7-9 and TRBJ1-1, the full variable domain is DTGVSQNPRHKITKRGQNVTFRCDPISEHNRLYWYRQTLGQGPEFLTYFQNEAQLEKSRLLSDRFSAERPKGSFSTLEIQRTEQGDSAMYLCASSSGQGLNTEAFFGQGTRLTVV.

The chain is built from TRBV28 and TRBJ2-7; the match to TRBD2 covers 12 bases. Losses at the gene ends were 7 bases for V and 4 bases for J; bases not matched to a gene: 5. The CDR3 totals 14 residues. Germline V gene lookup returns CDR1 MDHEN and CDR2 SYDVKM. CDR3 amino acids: CASTLAGGRYEQYF. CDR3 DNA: TGTGCCAGCACCCTAGCGGGAGGGCGGTACGAGCAGTACTTC.

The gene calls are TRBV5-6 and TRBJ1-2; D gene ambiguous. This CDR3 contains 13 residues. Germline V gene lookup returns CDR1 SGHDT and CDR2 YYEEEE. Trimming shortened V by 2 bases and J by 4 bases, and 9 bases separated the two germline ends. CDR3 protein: CASSFWAGYGYTF. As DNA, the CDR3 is TGTGCCAGCAGCTTTTGGGCGGGCTATGGCTACACCTTC. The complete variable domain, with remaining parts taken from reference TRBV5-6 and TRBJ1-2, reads DAGVTQSPTHLIKTRGQQVTLRCSPKSGHDTVSWYQQALGQGPQFIFQYYEEEERQRGNFPDRFSGHQFPNYSSELNVNALLLGDSALYLCASSFWAGYGYTFGSGTRLTVV.

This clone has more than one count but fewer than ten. The CDR3 loop reads CASSFVESSYEQYF. The CDR3 DNA reads as TGTGCCAGCAGTTTCGTAGAGAGCTCCTACGAGCAGTACTTC. The chain couples TRBV27 to TRBJ2-7; no definite D call. The CDR3 runs to 14 residues. CDR1 MNHEY and CDR2 SMNVEV come from the germline V gene (reference sequence). The ends were cut back, 3 bases at V and 0 bases at J, with 9 bases in the middle.

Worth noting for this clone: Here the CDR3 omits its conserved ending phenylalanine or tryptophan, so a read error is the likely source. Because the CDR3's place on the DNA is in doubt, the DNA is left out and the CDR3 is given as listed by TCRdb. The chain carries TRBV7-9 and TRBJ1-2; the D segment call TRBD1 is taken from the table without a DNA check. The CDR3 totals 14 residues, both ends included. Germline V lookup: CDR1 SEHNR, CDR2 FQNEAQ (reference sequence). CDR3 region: CASSSAGPTGEDKV.

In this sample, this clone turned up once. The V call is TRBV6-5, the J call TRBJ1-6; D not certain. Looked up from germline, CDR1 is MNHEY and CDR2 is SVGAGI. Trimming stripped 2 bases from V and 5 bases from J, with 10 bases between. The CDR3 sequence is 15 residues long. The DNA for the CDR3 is TGTGCCAGCAGTTACGAGGGTGGTAATAATTCACCCCTCCACTTT. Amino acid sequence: CASSYEGGNNSPLHF.

In DNA form, the CDR3 reads TGCGCCAGCAGCTTGAGACAGGGGGCCGGGGAGCTGTTTTTT. Translating it yields CASSLRQGAGELFF. The V call is TRBV5-1, the J call TRBJ2-2; 9 bases are a match to TRBD1. The CDR3 extends over 14 amino acids. J lost 6 bases, V lost 1 base, and 1 base had no gene match. Germline CDR1 reads SGHRS; CDR2 reads YFSETQ. Together with reference TRBV5-1 and TRBJ2-2, the CDR3 gives the full variable domain: KAGVTQTPRYLIKTRGQQVTLSCSPISGHRSVSWYQQTPGQGLQFLFEYFSETQRNKGNFPGRFSGRQFSNSRSEMNVSTLELGDSALYLCASSLRQGAGELFFGEGSRLTVL.

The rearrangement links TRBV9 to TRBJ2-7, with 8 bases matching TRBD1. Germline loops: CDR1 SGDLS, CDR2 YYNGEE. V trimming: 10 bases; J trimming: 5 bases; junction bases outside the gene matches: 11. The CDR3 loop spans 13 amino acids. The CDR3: CAGDRRCWNEQYF. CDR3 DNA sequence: TGTGCCGGGGACAGGAGATGTTGGAACGAGCAGTACTTC.

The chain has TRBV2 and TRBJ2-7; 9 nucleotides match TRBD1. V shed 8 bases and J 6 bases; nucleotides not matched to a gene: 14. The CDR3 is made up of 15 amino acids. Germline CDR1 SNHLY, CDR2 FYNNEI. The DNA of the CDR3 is TGTGCCAGCGGGGACAGGACAGGGGTTAAGCGCGAGCAGTACTTC. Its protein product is CASGDRTGVKREQYF.

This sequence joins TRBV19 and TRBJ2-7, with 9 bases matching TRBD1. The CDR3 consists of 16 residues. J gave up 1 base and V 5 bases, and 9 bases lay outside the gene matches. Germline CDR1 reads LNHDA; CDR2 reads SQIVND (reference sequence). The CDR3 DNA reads TGTGCCAGTAGTCGCCGAACAGGGGGCCCATCCTACGAGCAGTACTTC. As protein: CASSRRTGGPSYEQYF.

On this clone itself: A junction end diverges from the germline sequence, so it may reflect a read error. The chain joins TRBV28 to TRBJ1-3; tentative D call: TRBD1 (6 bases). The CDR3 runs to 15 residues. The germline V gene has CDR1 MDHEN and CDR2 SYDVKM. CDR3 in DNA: TGCGGCAGCGAGGGGGGGGACCTGACTGGAAACACCATATATTTT. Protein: CGSEGGDLTGNTIYF.

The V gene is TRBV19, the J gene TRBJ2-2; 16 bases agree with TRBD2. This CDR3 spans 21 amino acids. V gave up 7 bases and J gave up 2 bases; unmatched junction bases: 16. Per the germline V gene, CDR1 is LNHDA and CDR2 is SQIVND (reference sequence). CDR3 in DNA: TGTGCCAGTACTCCCCGGCCGGGACTAGCGGGAGGGCCGGTCAACACCGGGGAGCTGTTTTTT. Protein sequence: CASTPRPGLAGGPVNTGELFF.

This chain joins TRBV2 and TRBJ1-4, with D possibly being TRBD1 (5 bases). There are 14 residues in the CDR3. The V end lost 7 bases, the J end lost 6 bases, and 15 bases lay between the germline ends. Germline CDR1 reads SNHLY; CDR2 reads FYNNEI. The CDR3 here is CASTWGGVDEKLFF. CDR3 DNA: TGTGCCAGCACCTGGGGGGGGGTGGATGAAAAACTGTTTTTT.

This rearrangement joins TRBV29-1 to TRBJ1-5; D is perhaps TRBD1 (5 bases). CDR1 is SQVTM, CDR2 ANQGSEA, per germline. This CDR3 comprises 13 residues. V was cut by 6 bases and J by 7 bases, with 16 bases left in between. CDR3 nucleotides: TGCAGCGTGGAGGGCAGGGAAGGACAGCCCCAGCATTTT. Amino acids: CSVEGREGQPQHF.

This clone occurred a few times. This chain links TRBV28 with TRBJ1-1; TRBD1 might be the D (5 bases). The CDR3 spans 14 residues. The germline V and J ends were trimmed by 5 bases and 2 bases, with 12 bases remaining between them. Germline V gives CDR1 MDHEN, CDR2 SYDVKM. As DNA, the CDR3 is TGTGCCAGCAGTGGGGGGAGGGTTAACACTGAAGCTTTCTTT. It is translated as CASSGGRVNTEAFF.

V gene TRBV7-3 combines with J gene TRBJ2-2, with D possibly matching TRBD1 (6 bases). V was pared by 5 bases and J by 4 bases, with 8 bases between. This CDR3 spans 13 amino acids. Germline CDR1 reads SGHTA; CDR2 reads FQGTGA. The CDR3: CASSPRGTGELFF. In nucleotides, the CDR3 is TGTGCCAGCAGCCCCAGGGGCACCGGGGAGCTGTTTTTT.

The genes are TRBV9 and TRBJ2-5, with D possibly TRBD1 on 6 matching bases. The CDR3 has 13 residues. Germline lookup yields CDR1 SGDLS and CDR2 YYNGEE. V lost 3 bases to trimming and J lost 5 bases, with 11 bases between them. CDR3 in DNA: TGTGCCAGCAGCGAGACAGGATGGGAGACCCAGTACTTC. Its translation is CASSETGWETQYF.